Each of the 17 T cell receptor beta chains below was sequenced from the same sample in a study of radiotherapy plus CTLA-4 blockade in lung cancer. The method was immunoSEQ multiplex PCR; TCRdb's version includes in-frame clones alone and lacks a portion of them. The top ten clones hold around 7.5% of a sample with tens of thousands of clones, around four fifths of them seen once. Sequenced material: peripheral blood, taken from a patient treated with radiotherapy plus ipilimumab. These receptors were obtained from a human donor with non-small cell lung cancer who had stable disease on radiotherapy plus ipilimumab.

This clone was counted between two and nine times. The chain combines TRBV23-1 with TRBJ2-6; D unclear. TRBV23-1 is an open reading frame whose function is uncertain. The CDR3 spans 19 residues. V was clipped by 4 bases and J by 5 bases, with 24 bases between them. CDR3 DNA sequence: TGCGCCAGCAGTCCAACACAGCTACGCAACAAAAGTCGGGCCAACGTCCTGACTTTC. This sequence encodes CASSPTQLRNKSRANVLTF.

Only a few counts were recorded for this clone. This chain uses TRBV30 with TRBJ1-3; D not certain. Trimming cost V 0 bases and J 4 bases, with 10 bases left between them. The germline V gene encodes CDR1 GTSNPN and CDR2 SVGIG (reference sequence). The CDR3 loop spans 14 amino acids. The CDR3 nucleotides are TGTGCCTGGAGTGTACACGGGTCCGGAAACACCATATATTTT. This codes for CAWSVHGSGNTIYF.

The table lists this clone with a few counts. The CDR3 spells CASSPRDRRTGSGYTF. CDR3 DNA sequence: TGTGCCAGCAGCCCCCGGGACCGCAGGACCGGGAGCGGCTACACCTTC. The chain combines TRBV9 with TRBJ1-2, with D tentatively TRBD1 (5 bases). The germline CDR1 and CDR2 sequences are SGDLS and YYNGEE. The CDR3 is 16 residues long. The germline V and J ends were trimmed by 4 bases and 8 bases, with 24 bases remaining between them. The entire variable domain, with the rest obtained from reference TRBV9 and TRBJ1-2, is as follows: DSGVTQTPKHLITATGQRVTLRCSPRSGDLSVYWYQQSLDQGLQFLIQYYNGEERAKGNILERFSAQQFPDLHSELNLSSLELGDSALYFCASSPRDRRTGSGYTFGSGTRLTVV.

The V call is TRBV7-3, the J call TRBJ1-2, with D hard to call. Germline loops: CDR1 SGHTA, CDR2 FQGTGA. V was clipped by 1 base and J by 5 bases, with 11 bases between them. There are 14 residues in the CDR3. Written as DNA, the CDR3 is TGTGCCAGCAGCTTAAAAAGGCAGGATTATGGCTACACCTTC. Protein: CASSLKRQDYGYTF.

V gene TRBV10-2 combines with J gene TRBJ1-1; D is unresolved. Germline-derived CDR1 and CDR2 are WSHSY and SAAADI. V gave up 0 bases and J gave up 1 base, with 3 bases separating them. This CDR3 spans 13 amino acids. Here the CDR3 reads CASSESGNTEAFF. For the CDR3, the DNA is TGCGCCAGCAGTGAGTCGGGGAACACTGAAGCTTTCTTT.

This clone has only a few counts. CDR3 nucleotides: TGTGCCAGCACTCAAGCCGGGACAGTAAGCACAGATACGCAGTATTTT. It specifies CASTQAGTVSTDTQYF. V usage is TRBV27 and J usage is TRBJ2-3; 7 bases line up with TRBD1. The CDR3 totals 16 residues. V shed 7 bases, J shed 0 bases, and the junction held 10 bases outside the gene matches. The germline V gene has CDR1 MNHEY and CDR2 SMNVEV (reference sequence).

This chain connects TRBV7-2 to TRBJ2-5, with D possibly TRBD2 on 5 matching bases. Germline V gives CDR1 SGHTA, CDR2 FQGNSA. Trimming pared 0 bases from V and 2 bases from J, leaving 10 bases between. The CDR3 runs to 15 residues. The CDR3 is CASSLARGSQETQYF. The CDR3 DNA is TGTGCCAGCAGCTTAGCGCGCGGGTCACAAGAGACCCAGTACTTC.

The chain uses TRBV5-6 and TRBJ1-5; TRBD1 might be the D (5 bases). Germline V CDR1 and CDR2: SGHDT, YYEEEE. The V end lost 0 bases, the J end lost 5 bases, and 12 bases lay between the germline ends. CDR3 length: 15 residues. The CDR3 region is CASSLGGAPDQPQHF. In DNA, the CDR3 is TGTGCCAGCAGCTTGGGAGGGGCGCCGGATCAGCCCCAGCATTTT.

This sequence joins TRBV14 and TRBJ1-3; D ambiguous. Trimming took off 0 bases at V and 3 bases at J, with 6 bases between the two ends. Germline V lookup: CDR1 SGHDN, CDR2 FVKESK. This CDR3 contains 14 residues. The CDR3: CASSQDLIGNTIYF. CDR3 nucleotides: TGTGCCAGCAGCCAAGATTTGATTGGAAACACCATATATTTT.

Worth noting for this clone: Additional DNA sequences in this sample encode the identical CDR3. V gene TRBV5-1 combines with J gene TRBJ1-5; TRBD1 might be the D (6 bases). V was trimmed by 0 bases and J by 2 bases, leaving 9 bases between them. The CDR3 has 15 residues. In germline, CDR1 is SGHRS, CDR2 YFSETQ. The CDR3 here is CASSLEGVGNQPQHF. The CDR3 nucleotides read TGCGCCAGCAGCTTGGAGGGGGTGGGCAATCAGCCCCAGCATTTT.

CDR3 loop: CASRSARQGEGYTF. DNA for the CDR3: TGTGCCAGCAGATCAGCACGACAGGGTGAGGGCTACACCTTC. The chain couples TRBV7-2 to TRBJ1-2, with 7 bases aligning to TRBD1. This CDR3 is built from 14 residues. J was trimmed by 8 bases and V by 6 bases; bases with no gene match: 12. Germline V gives CDR1 SGHTA, CDR2 FQGNSA.

Here the CDR3 reads CASSLGTGSGNTIYF. The CDR3 coding sequence is TGTGCCAGCAGTTTGGGGACAGGGAGTGGAAACACCATATATTTT. The V call is TRBV27, the J call TRBJ1-3; 9 bases agree with TRBD1. The germline V gene encodes CDR1 MNHEY and CDR2 SMNVEV (reference sequence). J gave up 3 bases and V 3 bases, and 3 bases lay outside the gene matches. The CDR3 runs to 15 residues.

The gene calls are TRBV6-1 and TRBJ1-1; TRBD1 agrees at 7 bases. Germline loops: CDR1 MNHNS, CDR2 SASEGT. Losses at the gene ends were 4 bases for V and 1 base for J; bases not matched to a gene: 6. This CDR3 has 15 residues. CDR3 protein: CASSGRGTANTEAFF. CDR3 nucleotides: TGTGCCAGCAGTGGGCGGGGGACAGCGAACACTGAAGCTTTCTTT.

V usage is TRBV4-1 and J usage is TRBJ1-6; no clear D gene. V lost 0 bases to trimming and J lost 10 bases, with 7 bases between them. In germline, CDR1 is MGHRA, CDR2 YSYEKL. The CDR3 is 13 amino acids. CDR3: CASSQDPWSPLHF. CDR3 nucleotides: TGCGCCAGCAGCCAAGATCCGTGGTCACCCCTCCACTTT.

The chain recombines TRBV28 with TRBJ1-2; a weak D match, TRBD1 (6 bases). V was shortened by 7 bases and J by 7 bases, with 19 bases between the two germline ends. This CDR3 comprises 14 residues. Germline loops: CDR1 MDHEN, CDR2 SYDVKM. CDR3 residues: CASNPGGGSGGYTF. The DNA for the CDR3 is TGTGCCAGCAATCCCGGAGGGGGGTCGGGTGGCTACACCTTC.

This clone was seen just once. The V call is TRBV6-1, the J call TRBJ1-1, with D uncertain. Germline loops: CDR1 MNHNS, CDR2 SASEGT. This CDR3 region has 13 residues. V dropped 5 bases and J dropped 4 bases, with 11 bases sitting between them. CDR3 DNA sequence: TGTGCCAGCAGTTTAGCCTTCTTCACTGAAGCTTTCTTT. Its protein product is CASSLAFFTEAFF.

The chain combines TRBV28 with TRBJ1-3, with 7 bases aligning to TRBD1. Germline CDR1 MDHEN, CDR2 SYDVKM. There are 17 residues in the CDR3. V gave up 6 bases and J gave up 0 bases; unmatched junction bases: 11. The CDR3 here is CASRGTDRVGSGNTIYF. In DNA form, the CDR3 reads TGTGCCAGCAGGGGAACAGACAGGGTTGGCTCTGGAAACACCATATATTTT.